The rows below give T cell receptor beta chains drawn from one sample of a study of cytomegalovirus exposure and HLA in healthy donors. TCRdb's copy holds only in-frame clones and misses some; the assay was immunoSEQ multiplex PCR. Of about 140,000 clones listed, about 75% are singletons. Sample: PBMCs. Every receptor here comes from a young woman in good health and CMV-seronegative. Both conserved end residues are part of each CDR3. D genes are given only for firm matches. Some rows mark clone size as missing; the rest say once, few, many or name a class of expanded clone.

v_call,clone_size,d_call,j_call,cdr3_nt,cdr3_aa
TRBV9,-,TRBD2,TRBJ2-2,TGTGCCAGCAGCAAATCGGGGACTAGCGGGTTCAACACCGGGGAGCTGTTTTTT,CASSKSGTSGFNTGELFF
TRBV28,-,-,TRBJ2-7,TGTGCCAGCTATGACGGGAGATCCTACGAGCAGTACTTC,CASYDGRSYEQYF
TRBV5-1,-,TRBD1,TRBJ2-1,TGCGCCAGCAGCTTGGAAGGGACAGGTAAAAACATTCAGTTCTTC,CASSLEGTGKNIQFF
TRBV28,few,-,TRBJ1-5,TGTGCCAGCAGTTTATCTGGCCTCGCTCAGCCCCAGCATTTT,CASSLSGLAQPQHF
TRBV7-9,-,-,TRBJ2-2,TGTGCCAGCAGCTTATCGCAGACCGGGGAGCTGTTTTTT,CASSLSQTGELFF
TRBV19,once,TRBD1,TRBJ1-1,TGTGCCAGTAGTATAGCAGGGGGCACTGAAGCTTTCTTT,CASSIAGGTEAFF
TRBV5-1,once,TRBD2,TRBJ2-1,TGCGCCAGCAGCTTGGAGGGACTAGCTCAAGCGGCCTACAATGAGCAGTTCTTC,CASSLEGLAQAAYNEQFF
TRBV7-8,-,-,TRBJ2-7,TGTGCCAGCAGCTTAGGTGGTGGCAGGGGTGAGGAGCAGTACTTC,CASSLGGGRGEEQYF
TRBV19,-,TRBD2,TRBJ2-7,TGTGCCACTTGGGGACTAGCGGGGGGACATTACGAGCAGTACTTC,CATWGLAGGHYEQYF
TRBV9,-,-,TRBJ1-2,TGTGCCAGCAGCGCGGGGGGAGGGGGGGCGGCTAACTATGGCTACACCTTC,CASSAGGGGAANYGYTF
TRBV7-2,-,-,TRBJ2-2,TGTGCCAGCAGCTCAAGACAGTTCGCGAACACCGGGGAGCTGTTTTTT,CASSSRQFANTGELFF
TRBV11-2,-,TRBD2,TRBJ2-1,TGTGCCAGCAGCTTAGTTGGGACTAGCGGGGGGTACAATGAGCAGTTCTTC,CASSLVGTSGGYNEQFF
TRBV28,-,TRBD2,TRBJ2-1,TGTGCCAGCAGTAACCCTAGCGGGGGTGAGCAGTTCTTC,CASSNPSGGEQFF
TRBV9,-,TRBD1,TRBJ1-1,TGTGCCAGCAGCGCCACAGGGGGAACTGAAGCTTTCTTT,CASSATGGTEAFF
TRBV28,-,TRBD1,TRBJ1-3,TGTGCCAGCAGTTTGACAGGGGGCGCCGGAAACACCATATATTTT,CASSLTGGAGNTIYF
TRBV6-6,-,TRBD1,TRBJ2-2,TGTGCCAGCATTCGGACAGGATACATCGGGGAGCTGTTTTTT,CASIRTGYIGELFF
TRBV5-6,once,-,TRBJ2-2,TGTGCCAGCAGCCTCAACACCGGGGAGCTGTTTTTT,CASSLNTGELFF
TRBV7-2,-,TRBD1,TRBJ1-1,TGTGCCAGCAGCCTTATCGACAGGGTCACTGAAGCTTTCTTT,CASSLIDRVTEAFF
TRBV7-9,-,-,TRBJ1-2,TGTGCCAGCAGCTTAGTGGGGGGGAGCTACACCTTC,CASSLVGGSYTF
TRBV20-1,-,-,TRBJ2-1,TGCAGTGCTTTGGGACTGCCGGGTCAGTTCTTC,CSALGLPGQFF
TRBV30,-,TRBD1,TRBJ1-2,TGTGCCTGGAGTACGACAGGGGAGATTGTCGAGTTC,CAWSTTGEIVEF
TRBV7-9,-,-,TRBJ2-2,TGTGCCAGCAGCTTACGAGCAGGGATCCGTACCGGGGAGCTGTTTTTT,CASSLRAGIRTGELFF
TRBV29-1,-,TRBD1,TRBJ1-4,TGCAGCGTGCGACAGGGGGCGCAGGGTGAAAAACTGTTTTTT,CSVRQGAQGEKLFF
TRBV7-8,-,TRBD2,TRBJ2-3,TGTGCCAGCAGCTTAGCGCGTCAGCGGGGGGCAGATACGCAGTATTTT,CASSLARQRGADTQYF
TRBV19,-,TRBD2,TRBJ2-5,TGTGCCAGTAGTATAACTAGCGGGAGGATCCAAGAGACCCAGTACTTC,CASSITSGRIQETQYF
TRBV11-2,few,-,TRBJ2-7,TGTGCCAGCAGCTCTACGACAGGTAGTGCCGAGCAGTACTTC,CASSSTTGSAEQYF
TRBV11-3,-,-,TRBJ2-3,TGTGCCAGCAGCTTAGGAGCAGAGGCAGATACGCAGTATTTT,CASSLGAEADTQYF
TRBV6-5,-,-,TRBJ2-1,TGTGCCAGCAGTCCCGGACTGTCCTACAATGAGCAGTTCTTC,CASSPGLSYNEQFF
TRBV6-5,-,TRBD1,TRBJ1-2,TGTGCCAGCAGTCCGGGACAGGCCTATGGCTACACCTTC,CASSPGQAYGYTF
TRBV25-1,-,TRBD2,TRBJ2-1,TGTGCCAGCACCCCCTCCTCAGTCCTAGCGGGACACTACAATGAGCAGTTCTTC,CASTPSSVLAGHYNEQFF
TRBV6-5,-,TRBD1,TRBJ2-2,TGTGCCAGCAGTCGACAGGGGGCGAACACCGGGGAGCTGTTTTTT,CASSRQGANTGELFF
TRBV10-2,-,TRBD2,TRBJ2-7,TGCGCCAGCAGTGCCGGGGGGAGCTCCTACGAGCAGTACTTC,CASSAGGSSYEQYF
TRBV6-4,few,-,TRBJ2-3,TGTGCCAGCAGTGACCCAGGGGATACGCAGTATTTT,CASSDPGDTQYF
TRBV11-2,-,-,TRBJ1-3,TGTGCCAGCAGCCGTCGGGTCGGGGGGCCCTCTGGAAACACCATATATTTT,CASSRRVGGPSGNTIYF
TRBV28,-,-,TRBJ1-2,TGTGCCAGCAGTACTCTAGATAACTATGGCTACACCTTC,CASSTLDNYGYTF
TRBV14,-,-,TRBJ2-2,TGTGCCAGCAGCCCCTCTATGGGGGCGACCGGGGAGCTGTTTTTT,CASSPSMGATGELFF
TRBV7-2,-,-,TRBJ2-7,TGTGCCAGCAGCTTGGAGGGGAAGGAGCAGTACTTC,CASSLEGKEQYF
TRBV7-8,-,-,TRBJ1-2,TGTGCCAGCAGCTTAGGTTTAGAACATGGCTACACCTTC,CASSLGLEHGYTF
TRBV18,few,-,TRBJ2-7,TGTGCCAGCTCAGGTGAGGGAGGCCCTCGGAATAAGCAGTACTTC,CASSGEGGPRNKQYF
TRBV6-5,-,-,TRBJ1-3,TGTGCCAGCAGTTATACCAGGGACACGTGGGGAAACACCATATATTTT,CASSYTRDTWGNTIYF
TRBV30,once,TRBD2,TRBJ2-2,TGTGCCTGGAAAGAAAGCGGGAGGTCAGACACCGGGGAGCTGTTTTTT,CAWKESGRSDTGELFF
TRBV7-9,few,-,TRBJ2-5,TGTGCCAGCAGCGCGTCATTAGAGACCCAGTACTTC,CASSASLETQYF
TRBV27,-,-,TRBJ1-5,TGTGCCAGCAGTTCTTACAGTAGCAATCAGCCCCAGCATTTT,CASSSYSSNQPQHF